A selection of T cell receptor beta chains follows, all from one sample in a study of shared clonotypes between healthy human individuals. Using immunoSEQ multiplex PCR, the repertoire was profiled, and TCRdb retains in-frame clones only, with some absent. The sample has some 2,000,000 clones, roughly 94% seen once. The sequencing sample was made of naive CD8+ T cells sorted from blood. Receptors were obtained from a man aged 18 to 30 in good health. Each CDR3 is given with its conserved first and last residue. The D gene is left open where the match is weak. Clone sizes are given selectively: once, few, many, or a class where the clone is expanded.

abundance	v_gene	d_gene	len	j_gene	CDR3nt	CDR3aa
.	TRBV2	TRBD1	15	TRBJ2-7	TGTGCCAGCAGTGAAGTCGGGACAGCTTCCTACGAGCAGTACTTC	CASSEVGTASYEQYF
.	TRBV19	TRBD1	15	TRBJ1-5	TGTGCCAGTAGTTGGGACAGGGATGACAATCAGCCCCAGCATTTT	CASSWDRDDNQPQHF
.	TRBV7-2	.	13	TRBJ2-7	TGTGCCAGCAGCCTCAGGCCCACGGGGGAGCAGTACTTC	CASSLRPTGEQYF
.	TRBV27	.	15	TRBJ1-2	TGTGCCAGCAGTTTATCAGAGGGGTCGACCTATGGCTACACCTTC	CASSLSEGSTYGYTF
.	TRBV7-9	.	12	TRBJ2-5	TGTGCCAGCAGCTTAGGATCGGAGACCCAGTACTTC	CASSLGSETQYF
.	TRBV11-1	.	17	TRBJ1-5	TGTGCCAGCAGCCTACCCAGGACGGAGGATTTCAATCAGCCCCAGCATTTT	CASSLPRTEDFNQPQHF
.	TRBV7-9	.	15	TRBJ2-3	TGTGCCAGCAGCCACGGAGAGTCAGCCACAGATACGCAGTATTTT	CASSHGESATDTQYF
.	TRBV30	TRBD2	17	TRBJ2-1	TGTGCCTGGAGTGTAGGGAGCGGGGGGCCCCTATTCAATGAGCAGTTCTTC	CAWSVGSGGPLFNEQFF
.	TRBV5-1	.	16	TRBJ1-1	TGCGCCAGCAGCTTGGCCCCAGGGGAACTGGACACTGAAGCTTTCTTT	CASSLAPGELDTEAFF
.	TRBV27	.	13	TRBJ1-1	TGTGCCAGCAGAACACGGTTGAACACTGAAGCTTTCTTT	CASRTRLNTEAFF
.	TRBV19	.	12	TRBJ2-2	TGTGCCAGTACCAGCGGCACCGGGGAGCTGTTTTTT	CASTSGTGELFF
.	TRBV4-1	TRBD2	15	TRBJ2-1	TGCGCCAGCAGCCCCATAGCGGGATCATACAATGAGCAGTTCTTC	CASSPIAGSYNEQFF
.	TRBV7-3	.	13	TRBJ2-7	TGTGCCAGCAGCTTATTAGGTACAAACGAGCAGTACTTC	CASSLLGTNEQYF
few	TRBV19	.	14	TRBJ1-2	TGTGCCAGTAGTATAGAGGACAGATTCTATGGCTACACCTTC	CASSIEDRFYGYTF
.	TRBV6-1	.	16	TRBJ1-2	TGTGCCAGCAGTGCCTCCTCGACCGATTTGAACTATGGCTACACCTTC	CASSASSTDLNYGYTF
.	TRBV13	TRBD2	15	TRBJ2-1	TGTGCCAGCAGCCTCCAGCGGGAGCGGGGCAATGAGCAGTTCTTC	CASSLQRERGNEQFF
.	TRBV27	.	14	TRBJ1-5	TGTGCCAGCAGTTTCCAGGGCAGCAATCAGCCCCAGCATTTT	CASSFQGSNQPQHF
once	TRBV13	TRBD1	16	TRBJ1-4	TGTGCCAGCAGCTTAGGATCGGGTAGGGACAGCGAAAAACTGTTTTTT	CASSLGSGRDSEKLFF
once	TRBV4-1	.	15	TRBJ2-5	TGCGCCAGCAGCCAGGAGAGAGGCGGCGCGGAGACCCAGTACTTC	CASSQERGGAETQYF
.	TRBV2	.	13	TRBJ1-1	TGTGCCAGCAGTGAAACGGGGGGCACTGAAGCTTTCTTT	CASSETGGTEAFF